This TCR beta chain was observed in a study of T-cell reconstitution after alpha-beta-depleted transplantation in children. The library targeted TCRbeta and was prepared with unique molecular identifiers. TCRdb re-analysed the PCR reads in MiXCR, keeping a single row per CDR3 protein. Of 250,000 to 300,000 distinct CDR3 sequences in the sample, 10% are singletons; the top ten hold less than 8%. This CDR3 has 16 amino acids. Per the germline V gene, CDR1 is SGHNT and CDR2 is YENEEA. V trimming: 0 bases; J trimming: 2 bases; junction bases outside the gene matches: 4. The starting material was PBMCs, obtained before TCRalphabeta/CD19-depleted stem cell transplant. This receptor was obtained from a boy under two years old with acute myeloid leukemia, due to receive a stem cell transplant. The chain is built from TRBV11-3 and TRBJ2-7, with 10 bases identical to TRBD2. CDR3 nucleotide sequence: TGTGCCAGCAGCTTAGACTCTAGCGGGAGAACCTACGAGCAGTACTTC. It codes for CASSLDSSGRTYEQYF.